This TCR beta chain derives from a study of T cell responses to AZD1222 COVID-19 vaccine (dated by TCRdb to about 2021). About the study as a whole: AZD1222 recipients given second doses at about 4 weeks or at about 12 weeks were pooled, since spike-specific TCR depth and breadth were not found to differ between the two schedules. A total of 230 to 250 trial participants underwent TCR sequencing, of whom about 210 had received two doses of AZD1222 and approximately 26 had received two doses of the MenACWY control vaccine. Trial participants were enrolled into age subgroups of 18-55, 56-69 and 70-plus years, which contained 148, 28 and 57 TCR-sequenced participants, respectively.

A word on this clone: Its antigen remains undetermined. No clone much larger than this one lies a single base away; base qualities are absent.

The CDR3 regions of human TCRbeta chains were analyzed by immunosequencing. In the paper's pipeline: TCRs in the repertoires were compared against a reference library of SARS-CoV-2-specific TCRs that had been generated with the MIRA antigen-specificity platform. Breadth was defined as the fraction of unique TCRs that were SARS-CoV-2-associated, and depth was defined as the fraction of total T cells that were SARS-CoV-2-associated. Using the MIRA data, every spike-specific TCR was mapped to the spike region that the TCR reacted to and assigned to either a CD4 or a CD8 class. Log10-transformed breadth and depth values were compared by one-way ANOVA with Sidak's multiple comparisons tests. TCRdb took this table from immuneACCESS and kept in-frame rearrangements with V and J called. Such tables lack part of the clones; where checked against another copy, unresolved V genes explain under half of the gap, and the rest is unexplained. V and J calls and clone size come straight from that table; D and trimming were deduced from the DNA. The sample profile shows around 61,000 clones; over 75% of them were found once. The ten largest account for roughly 16% of the sample.

In the germline V gene, CDR1 corresponds to KGHSH and CDR2 to LQKENI. Counted from cysteine to phenylalanine, this CDR3 has 13 amino acids. Just the 39-base CDR3 DNA is kept, in frame starting at base 1. V trim: 1 base; J trim: 9 bases; unmatched bases: 3. Interpreted using the paper, the time point label stands for: baseline before first vaccination. Vaccinee samples were obtained from the UK trials COV001 and COV002, which included a single-blind randomized controlled phase 2/3 trial of AZD1222 (ChAdOx1 nCoV-19) in healthy adults. For TCRbeta chain sequencing, PBMC samples were collected from trial participants at day 0 and at day 28 after the second dose. Study-wide conclusions, independent of this receptor: The vaccine-associated CD4 TCRs covered the entire spike protein, and the dominant responses fell in regions 160-218 and 743-854. Because no day 14 peak-response samples were available, the repertoires could be characterized only after the peak T cell response. A significant rise in spike-specific TCR breadth and depth was observed after two AZD1222 doses relative to day 0 and relative to MenACWY recipients. Nearly half of unique spike-specific TCRs reportedly recognized epitopes outside regions mutated in the B.1.351 and B.1.1.7 variants. Participants were mostly white British and included more females than males, and it was suggested by the authors that clonal diversity may have been underestimated. Conclusions about previously exposed vaccinees are limited because only 5 or 6 AZD1222 recipients were SARS-CoV-2 seropositive at baseline. In the small 56-69-year group, the increase in depth fell short of significance, most likely because of low power.

This specimen was peripheral blood, taken on day 0 of AZD1222 vaccination. This TCR was sampled from an adult in good health. The rearranged segments are TRBV18 and TRBJ2-7; the central 10 bases match TRBD1. Here is the DNA: TGTGCCAGCTCACCACGGGACAGGGGATTGCAGTACTTC. This codes for CASSPRDRGLQYF.